This TCR beta chain was captured in a study of early T cells in non-severe SARS-CoV-2 infection. About the research overall: Sequencing targeted bulk RNA from unsorted whole blood, leaving chains unpaired. Whole-study results and caveats: Lookups in VDJdb leaned toward anti-spike CD8 responses and missed private and CD4 specificities.

This clonotype has at least ten counts. The antigen remains unidentified. V lost 4 bases to trimming and J lost 5 bases; unmatched junction nucleotides: 13. CDR3 length: 17 residues. Germline CDR1 and CDR2: SEHNR and FQNEAQ (reference sequence). As part of library construction, unique molecular identifiers were attached to individual cDNA molecules. TCRdb re-called the 5' RACE reads through MiXCR, storing one row per CDR3 protein. The data hold approximately 32,000 distinct CDR3 sequences, with roughly 4% observed a single time. The sequence came from an adult who was a healthcare worker with PCR-confirmed SARS-CoV-2 infection or an uninfected control (not recorded which). The chain links TRBV7-9 to TRBJ2-3, with 9 bases fitting TRBD2. The specimen was whole blood. Written as DNA, the CDR3 is TGTGCCAGCAGCTCGCCGTTGCGGGAGGGCCCCGTAGATACGCAGTATTTT. It is translated as CASSSPLREGPVDTQYF.